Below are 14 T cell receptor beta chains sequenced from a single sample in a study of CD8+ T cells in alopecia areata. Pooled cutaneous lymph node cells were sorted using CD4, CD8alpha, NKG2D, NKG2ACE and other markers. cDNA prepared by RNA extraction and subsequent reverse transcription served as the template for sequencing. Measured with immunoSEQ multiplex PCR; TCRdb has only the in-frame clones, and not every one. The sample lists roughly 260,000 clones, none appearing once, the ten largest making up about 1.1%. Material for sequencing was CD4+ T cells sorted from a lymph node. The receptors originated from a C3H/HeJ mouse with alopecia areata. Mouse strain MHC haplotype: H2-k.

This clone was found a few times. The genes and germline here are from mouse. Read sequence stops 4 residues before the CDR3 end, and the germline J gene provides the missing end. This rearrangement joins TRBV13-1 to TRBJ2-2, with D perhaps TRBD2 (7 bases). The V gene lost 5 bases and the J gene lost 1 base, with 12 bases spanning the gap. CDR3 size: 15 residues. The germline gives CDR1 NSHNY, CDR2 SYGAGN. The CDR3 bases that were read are TGTGCCAGCAGCGCTGGGGGCCTAAACACCGGG. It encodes CASSAGGLNTG. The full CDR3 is CASSAGGLNTGQLYF.

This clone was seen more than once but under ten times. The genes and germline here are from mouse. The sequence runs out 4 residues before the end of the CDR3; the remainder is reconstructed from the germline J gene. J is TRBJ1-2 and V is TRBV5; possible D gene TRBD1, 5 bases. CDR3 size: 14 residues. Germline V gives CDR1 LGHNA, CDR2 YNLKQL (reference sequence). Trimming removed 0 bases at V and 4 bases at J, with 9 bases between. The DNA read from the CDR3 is TGTGCCAGCAGCCAAGAGGCAGGGCGCTCC. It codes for CASSQEAGRS. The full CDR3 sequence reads CASSQEAGRSDYTF.

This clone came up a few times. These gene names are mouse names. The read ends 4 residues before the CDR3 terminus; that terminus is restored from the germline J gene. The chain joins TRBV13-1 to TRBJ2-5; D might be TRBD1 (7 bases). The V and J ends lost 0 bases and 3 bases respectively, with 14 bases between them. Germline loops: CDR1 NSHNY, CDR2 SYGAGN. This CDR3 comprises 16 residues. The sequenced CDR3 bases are TGTGCCAGCAGTGATGCAAGGGGGCAGGGGCAAGAC. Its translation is CASSDARGQGQD. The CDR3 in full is CASSDARGQGQDTQYF.

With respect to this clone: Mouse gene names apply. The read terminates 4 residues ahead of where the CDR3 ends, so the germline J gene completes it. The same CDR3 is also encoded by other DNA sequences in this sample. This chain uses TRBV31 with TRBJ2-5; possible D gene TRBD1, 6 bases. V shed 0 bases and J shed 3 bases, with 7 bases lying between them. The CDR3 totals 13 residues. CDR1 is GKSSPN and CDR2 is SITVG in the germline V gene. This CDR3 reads CAWSLQGQDTQYF. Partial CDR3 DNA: TGTGCCTGGAGTCTTCAGGGGCAAGAC.

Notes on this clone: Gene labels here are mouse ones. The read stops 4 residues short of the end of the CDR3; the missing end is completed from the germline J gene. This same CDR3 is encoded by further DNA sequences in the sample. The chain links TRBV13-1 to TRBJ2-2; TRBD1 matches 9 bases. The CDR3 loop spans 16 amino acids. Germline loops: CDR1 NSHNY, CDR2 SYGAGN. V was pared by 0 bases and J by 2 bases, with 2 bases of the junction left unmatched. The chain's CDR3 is CASSDAGTGNTGQLYF. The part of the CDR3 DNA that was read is TGTGCCAGCAGTGATGCAGGGACAGGGAACACCGGG.

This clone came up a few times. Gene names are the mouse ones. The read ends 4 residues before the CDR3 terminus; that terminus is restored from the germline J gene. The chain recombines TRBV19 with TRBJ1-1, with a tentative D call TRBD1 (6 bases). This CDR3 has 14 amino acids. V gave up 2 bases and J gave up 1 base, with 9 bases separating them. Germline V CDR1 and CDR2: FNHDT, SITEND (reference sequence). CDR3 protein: CASSIWTVNTEVFF. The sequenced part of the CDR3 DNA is TGTGCCAGCAGTATTTGGACAGTAAACACA.

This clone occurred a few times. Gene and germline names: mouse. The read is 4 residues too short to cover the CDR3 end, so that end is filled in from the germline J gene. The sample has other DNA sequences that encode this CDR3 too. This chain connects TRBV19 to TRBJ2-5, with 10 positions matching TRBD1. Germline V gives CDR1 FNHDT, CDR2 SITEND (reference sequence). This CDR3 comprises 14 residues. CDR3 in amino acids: CASSTGTGEDTQYF. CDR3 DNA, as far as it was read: TGTGCCAGCAGCACCGGGACAGGGGAAGAC.

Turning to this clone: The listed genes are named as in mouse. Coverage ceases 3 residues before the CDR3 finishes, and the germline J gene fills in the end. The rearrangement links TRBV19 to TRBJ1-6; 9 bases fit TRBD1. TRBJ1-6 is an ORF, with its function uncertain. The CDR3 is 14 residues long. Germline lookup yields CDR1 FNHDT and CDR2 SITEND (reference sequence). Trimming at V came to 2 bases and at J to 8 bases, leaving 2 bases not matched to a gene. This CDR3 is CASSITGGDSPLYF. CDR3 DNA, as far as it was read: TGTGCCAGCAGTATTACAGGGGGCGATTCGCCC.

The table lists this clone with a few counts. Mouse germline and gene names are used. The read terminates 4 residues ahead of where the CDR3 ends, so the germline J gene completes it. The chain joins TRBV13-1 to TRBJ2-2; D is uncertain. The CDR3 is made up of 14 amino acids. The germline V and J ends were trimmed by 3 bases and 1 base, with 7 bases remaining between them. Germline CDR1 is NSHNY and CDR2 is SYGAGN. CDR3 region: CASSGYRNTGQLYF. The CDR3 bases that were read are TGTGCCAGCAGTGGATACAGAAACACCGGG.

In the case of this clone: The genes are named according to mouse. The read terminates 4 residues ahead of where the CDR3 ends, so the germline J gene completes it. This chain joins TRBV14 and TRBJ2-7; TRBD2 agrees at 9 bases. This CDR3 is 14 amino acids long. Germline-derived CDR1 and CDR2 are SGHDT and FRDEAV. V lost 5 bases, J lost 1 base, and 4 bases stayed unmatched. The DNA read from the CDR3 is TGTGCCAGCAGGGATGGGGGGGCGTCCTAT. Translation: CASRDGGASY. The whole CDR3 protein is CASRDGGASYEQYF.

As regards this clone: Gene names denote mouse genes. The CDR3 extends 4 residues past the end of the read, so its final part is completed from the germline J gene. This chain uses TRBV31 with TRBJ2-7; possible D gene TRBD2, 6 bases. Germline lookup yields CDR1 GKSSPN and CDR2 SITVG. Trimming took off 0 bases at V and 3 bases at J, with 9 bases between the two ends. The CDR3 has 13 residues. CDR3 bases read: TGTGCCTGGAGTCTACGGGGGGACTAT. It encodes CAWSLRGDY. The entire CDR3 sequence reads CAWSLRGDYEQYF.

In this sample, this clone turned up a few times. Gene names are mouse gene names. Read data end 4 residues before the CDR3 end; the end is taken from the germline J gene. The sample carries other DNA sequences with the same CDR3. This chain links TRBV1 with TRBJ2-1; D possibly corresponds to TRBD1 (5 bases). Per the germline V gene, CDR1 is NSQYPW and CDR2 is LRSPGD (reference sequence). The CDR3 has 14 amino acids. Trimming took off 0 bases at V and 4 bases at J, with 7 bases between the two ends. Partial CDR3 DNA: TGCACCTGCAGTGCAGATAGACAGTATGCT. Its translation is CTCSADRQYA. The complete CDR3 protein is CTCSADRQYAEQFF.

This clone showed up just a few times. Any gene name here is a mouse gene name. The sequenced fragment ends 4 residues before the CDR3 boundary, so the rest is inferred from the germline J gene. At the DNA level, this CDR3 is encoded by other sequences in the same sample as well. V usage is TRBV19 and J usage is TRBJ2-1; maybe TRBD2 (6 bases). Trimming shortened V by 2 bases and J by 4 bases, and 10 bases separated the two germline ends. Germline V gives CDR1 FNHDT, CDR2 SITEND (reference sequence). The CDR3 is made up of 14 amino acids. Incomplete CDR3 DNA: TGTGCCAGCAGTATCGGGACTACTTATGCT. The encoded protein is CASSIGTTYA. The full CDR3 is CASSIGTTYAEQFF.

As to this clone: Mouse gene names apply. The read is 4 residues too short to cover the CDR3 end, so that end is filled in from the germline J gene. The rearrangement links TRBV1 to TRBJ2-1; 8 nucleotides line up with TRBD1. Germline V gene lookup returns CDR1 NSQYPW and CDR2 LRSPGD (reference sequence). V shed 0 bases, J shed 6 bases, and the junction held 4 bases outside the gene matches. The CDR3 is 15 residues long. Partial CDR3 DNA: TGCACCTGCAGTGCAGAGGCCAGGGGGCCTGCT. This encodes CTCSAEARGPA. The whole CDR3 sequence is CTCSAEARGPAEQFF.